The 14 T cell receptor beta chains in this list originate from one sample, sequenced in a study of T cell repertoires in cytomegalovirus infection. For these receptors, no antigen is known. In TCRdb, the reads were re-called with MiXCR into one record per CDR3 protein. The data contain about half a million distinct CDR3 sequences, roughly a third of them seen just once; the ten biggest clones take up about 17%. Here the sequenced sample was cultured PBMCs, taken from culture after CMV antigen stimulation. Receptors were obtained from a human donor in good health (CMV status not recorded). Some clones in this sample may be carry-over from other donors' samples.

This clonotype occurred a few times. The chain employs TRBV19 and TRBJ2-2; 7 nucleotides match TRBD2. V dropped 3 bases and J dropped 6; count of bases not matched to a gene: 4. Germline V gene sequence: CDR1 LNHDA, CDR2 SQIVND (reference sequence). This CDR3 has 14 residues. CDR3 nucleotide sequence: TGTGCCAGTAGTATTTTAGCGGGTTCCGGGGAGCTGTTTTTT. Amino acid sequence: CASSILAGSGELFF.

The chain joins TRBV11-3 to TRBJ2-1; no definite D call. The length of the CDR3 is 15 residues. Germline V gene sequence: CDR1 SGHNT, CDR2 YENEEA. The V gene lost 5 bases and the J gene lost 9 bases, with 20 bases spanning the gap. In DNA form, the CDR3 reads TGTGCCAGCAGCCGTGAACTTCCCACACTTAGTGAGCAGTTCTTC. Translating gives CASSRELPTLSEQFF. Full variable domain (outside the CDR3, taken from reference TRBV11-3 and TRBJ2-1): EAGVVQSPRYKIIEKKQPVAFWCNPISGHNTLYWYLQNLGQGPELLIRYENEEAVDDSQLPKDRFSAERLKGVDSTLKIQPAELGDSAVYLCASSRELPTLSEQFFGPGTRLTVL.

The rearrangement uses TRBV20-1 and TRBJ1-1; D call uncertain. V was shortened by 5 bases and J by 3 bases, with 7 bases between the two germline ends. CDR1 and CDR2 (germline): DFQATT, SNEGSKA (reference sequence). The CDR3 runs 11 residues. The CDR3 nucleotides read TGCAGTGCTCACGGGGACACTGAAGCTTTCTTT. Translation gives CSAHGDTEAFF.

Many counts were recorded for this clonotype. The rearrangement uses TRBV7-6 and TRBJ1-1; D gene uncertain. The length of the CDR3 is 14 residues. Germline V gene sequence: CDR1 SGHVS, CDR2 FNYEAQ. Between the trimmed V and J ends, which lost 2 bases and 2 bases, there was a span of 9 bases. CDR3 DNA sequence: TGTGCCAGCAGCTTACCCGGGAGCAACACTGAAGCTTTCTTT. It codes for CASSLPGSNTEAFF.

The chain links TRBV5-6 to TRBJ1-6; D unclear. Germline V gene lookup returns CDR1 SGHDT and CDR2 YYEEEE. This CDR3 has 18 residues. V was trimmed by 4 bases and J by 9 bases, leaving 26 bases between them. CDR3 protein: CASSPDGILGGLPSPLHF. CDR3 sequence (DNA): TGTGCCAGCAGCCCCGACGGGATCCTTGGAGGGCTGCCTTCACCCCTCCACTTT.

The chain carries TRBV13 and TRBJ2-7, with 10 bases fitting TRBD1. The CDR3 length is 15 residues. Germline V CDR1 and CDR2: PRHDT, FYEKMQ (reference sequence). With 5 bases clipped from V and 3 bases from J, the junction kept 7 bases outside the gene matches. The CDR3 protein is CASSGEGQGRYEQYV. CDR3 DNA sequence: TGTGCCAGCAGCGGCGAGGGACAGGGGCGCTACGAGCAGTACGTC.

This rearrangement joins TRBV10-3 to TRBJ2-2; 9 bases match TRBD2. This CDR3 comprises 15 residues. Per the germline V gene, CDR1 is ENHRY and CDR2 is SYGVKD. The V and J ends lost 7 bases and 2 bases, in that order; junction bases with no gene match: 5. The chain's CDR3 is CAITQGTSNTGELFF. The CDR3 nucleotides are TGTGCCATCACCCAAGGGACTAGCAACACCGGGGAGCTGTTTTTT.

This clonotype has more than one count but fewer than ten. The rearrangement links TRBV7-9 to TRBJ2-2; 8 bases fit TRBD2. This CDR3 has 15 residues. J gave up 5 bases and V 5 bases, and 7 bases lay outside the gene matches. Germline values: CDR1 SEHNR, CDR2 FQNEAQ (reference sequence). CDR3 sequence (DNA): TGTGCCAGCAGCCCCGGGCGGGGGGAGACCGGGGAGCTGTTTTTT. This codes for CASSPGRGETGELFF.

This clonotype appeared many times. This chain links TRBV7-6 with TRBJ1-1; D call uncertain. The CDR3 spans 16 residues. Trimming took off 1 base at V and 2 bases at J, with 14 bases between the two ends. CDR1 SGHVS and CDR2 FNYEAQ come from the germline V gene. CDR3 sequence reads: CASSLVGPTGNTEAFF. For the CDR3, the DNA is TGTGCCAGCAGCTTAGTTGGCCCCACCGGCAACACTGAAGCTTTCTTT.

The chain has TRBV10-3 and TRBJ1-2; D call uncertain. The CDR3 is made up of 13 amino acids. The germline gives CDR1 ENHRY, CDR2 SYGVKD. V lost 2 bases and J 5 bases, leaving 9 bases between the germline ends. CDR3 sequence reads: CAISEDGGYGYTF. The CDR3 region has the DNA TGTGCCATCAGTGAGGACGGAGGATATGGCTACACCTTC.

In its sample, this clonotype was seen a few times. The CDR3 is CASSPGAGTEAFF. The CDR3 DNA reads TGTGCCAGCAGCCCGGGCGCCGGGACTGAAGCTTTCTTT. This chain joins TRBV7-9 and TRBJ1-1; D gene ambiguous. Trimming shortened V by 5 bases and J by 5 bases, and 12 bases separated the two germline ends. This CDR3 is built from 13 residues. The germline gives CDR1 SEHNR, CDR2 FQNEAQ (reference sequence).

This clonotype was counted between two and nine times. The V and J genes are TRBV7-6 and TRBJ2-2, with a weak D call TRBD2 (5 bases). Germline CDR1 SGHVS, CDR2 FNYEAQ. The ends were cut back, 1 base at V and 5 bases at J, with 14 bases in the middle. The length of the CDR3 is 16 residues. CDR3 nucleotide sequence: TGTGCCAGCAGCTTAGGAACCGGGGAACGGACCGGGGAGCTGTTTTTT. Its translation: CASSLGTGERTGELFF.

The CDR3 sequence is CASTSGDRDYGYTF. CDR3 sequence (DNA): TGTGCCAGCACTTCTGGGGACAGGGATTATGGCTACACCTTC. The chain is built from TRBV7-9 and TRBJ1-2, with TRBD1 identical over 9 bases. The CDR3 has 14 amino acids. CDR1 and CDR2 (germline): SEHNR, FQNEAQ (reference sequence). The V and J ends lost 7 bases and 5 bases, in that order; junction bases with no gene match: 8.

V and J are TRBV4-1 and TRBJ2-7, with D uncertain. Germline assignment: CDR1 MGHRA and CDR2 YSYEKL. The CDR3 sequence is 13 residues long. V was cut by 1 base and J by 0 bases, with 4 bases left in between. In nucleotides, the CDR3 is TGCGCCAGCAGCCAAGCGTTCTCCTACGAGCAGTACTTC. This encodes CASSQAFSYEQYF.